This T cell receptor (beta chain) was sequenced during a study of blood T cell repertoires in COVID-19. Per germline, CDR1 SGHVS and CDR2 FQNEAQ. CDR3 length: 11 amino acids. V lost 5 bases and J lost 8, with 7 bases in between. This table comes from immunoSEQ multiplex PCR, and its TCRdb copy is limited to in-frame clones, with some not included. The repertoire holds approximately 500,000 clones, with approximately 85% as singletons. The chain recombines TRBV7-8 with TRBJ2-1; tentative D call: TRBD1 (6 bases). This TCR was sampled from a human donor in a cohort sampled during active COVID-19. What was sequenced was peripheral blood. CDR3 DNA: TGTGCCAGCAGCCCAGGGGATGAGCAGTTCTTC. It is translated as CASSPGDEQFF.